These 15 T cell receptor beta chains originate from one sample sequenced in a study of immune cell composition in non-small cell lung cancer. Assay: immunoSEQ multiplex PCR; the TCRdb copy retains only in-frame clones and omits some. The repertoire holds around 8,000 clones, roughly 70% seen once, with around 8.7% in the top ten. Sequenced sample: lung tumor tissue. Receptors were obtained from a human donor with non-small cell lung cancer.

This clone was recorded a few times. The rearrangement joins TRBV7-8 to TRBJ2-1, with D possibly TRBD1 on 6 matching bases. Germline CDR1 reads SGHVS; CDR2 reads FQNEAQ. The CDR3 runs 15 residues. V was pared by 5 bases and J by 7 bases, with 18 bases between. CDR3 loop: CASSASGHPVNEQFF. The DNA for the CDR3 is TGTGCCAGCAGCGCCTCGGGACACCCAGTGAATGAGCAGTTCTTC.

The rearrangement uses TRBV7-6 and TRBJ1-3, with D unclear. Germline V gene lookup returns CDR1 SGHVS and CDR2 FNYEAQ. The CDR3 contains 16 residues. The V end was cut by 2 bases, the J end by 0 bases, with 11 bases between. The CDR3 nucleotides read TGTGCCAGCAGCTTAAGTCCGGGAAGCTCTGGAAACACCATATATTTT. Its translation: CASSLSPGSSGNTIYF.

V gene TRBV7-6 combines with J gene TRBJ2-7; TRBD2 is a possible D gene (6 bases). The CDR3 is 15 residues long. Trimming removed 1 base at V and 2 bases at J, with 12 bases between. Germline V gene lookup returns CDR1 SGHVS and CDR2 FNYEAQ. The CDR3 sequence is CASSLGGTFTYEQYF. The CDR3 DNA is TGTGCCAGCAGCTTAGGGGGGACTTTTACCTACGAGCAGTACTTC. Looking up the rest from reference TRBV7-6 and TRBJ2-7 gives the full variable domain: GAGVSQSPRYKVTKRGQDVALRCDPISGHVSLYWYRQALGQGPEFLTYFNYEAQQDKSGLPNDRFSAERPEGSISTLTIQRTEQRDSAMYRCASSLGGTFTYEQYFGPGTRLTVT.

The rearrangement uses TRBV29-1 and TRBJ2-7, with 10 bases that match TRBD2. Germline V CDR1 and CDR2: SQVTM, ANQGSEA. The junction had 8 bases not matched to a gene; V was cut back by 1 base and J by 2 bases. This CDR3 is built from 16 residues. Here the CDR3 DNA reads TGCAGCGTTGAAGGAGAGCGGGGGGGCCGGGCCTACGAGCAGTACTTC. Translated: CSVEGERGGRAYEQYF.

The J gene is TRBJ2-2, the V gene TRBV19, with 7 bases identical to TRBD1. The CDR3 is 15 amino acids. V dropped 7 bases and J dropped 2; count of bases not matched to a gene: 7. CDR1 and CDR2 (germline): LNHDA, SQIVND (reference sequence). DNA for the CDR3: TGTGCCAGTACCTCACAGGGGTCTAACACCGGGGAGCTGTTTTTT. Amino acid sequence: CASTSQGSNTGELFF.

The chain's CDR3 is CASSAASGGSHEQFF. DNA for the CDR3: TGTGCCAGCAGTGCGGCTAGCGGGGGTTCCCATGAGCAGTTCTTC. The V call is TRBV6-4, the J call TRBJ2-1, with 10 bases fitting TRBD2. CDR1 and CDR2 from the germline V gene are MRHNA and SNTAGT. CDR3 length: 15 residues. V gave up 4 bases and J gave up 8 bases; unmatched junction bases: 8.

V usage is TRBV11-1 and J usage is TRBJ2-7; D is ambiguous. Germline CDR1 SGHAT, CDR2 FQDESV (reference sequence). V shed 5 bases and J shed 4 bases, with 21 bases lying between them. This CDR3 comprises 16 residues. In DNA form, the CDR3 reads TGTGCCAGCAGCCATGCCCTTACGCCGGTTTTTTACGAGCAGTACTTC. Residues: CASSHALTPVFYEQYF.

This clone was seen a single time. The CDR3 is CASSAGTSFLYEQYF. The CDR3 DNA reads TGTGCCAGCAGCGCCGGGACTAGCTTTCTCTACGAGCAGTACTTC. This chain connects TRBV6-5 to TRBJ2-7, with TRBD2 matching 9 bases. V shed 6 bases, J shed 3 bases, and the junction held 9 bases outside the gene matches. Germline V CDR1 and CDR2: MNHEY, SVGAGI. This CDR3 region has 15 residues.

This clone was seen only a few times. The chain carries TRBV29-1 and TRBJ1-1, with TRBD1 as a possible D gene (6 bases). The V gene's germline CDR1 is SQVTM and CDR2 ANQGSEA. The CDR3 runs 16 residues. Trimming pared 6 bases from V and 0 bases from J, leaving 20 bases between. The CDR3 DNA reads TGCAGCGTGAAGCCCTCGGGGGGCGGCGTGAACACTGAAGCTTTCTTT. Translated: CSVKPSGGGVNTEAFF.

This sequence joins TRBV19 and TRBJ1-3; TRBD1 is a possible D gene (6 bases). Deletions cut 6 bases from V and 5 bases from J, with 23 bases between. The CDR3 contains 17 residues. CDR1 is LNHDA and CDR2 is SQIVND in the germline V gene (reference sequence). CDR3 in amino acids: CASSRMFLGGMRNTIYF. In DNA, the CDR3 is TGTGCCAGTAGCAGGATGTTTTTAGGGGGAATGAGAAACACCATATATTTT.

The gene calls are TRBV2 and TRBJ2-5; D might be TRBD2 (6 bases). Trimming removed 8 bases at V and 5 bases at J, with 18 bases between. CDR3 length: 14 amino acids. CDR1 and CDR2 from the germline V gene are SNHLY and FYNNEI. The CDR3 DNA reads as TGTGCCAGCGCGGGGACCCCCCTGGGGGAGACCCAGTACTTC. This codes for CASAGTPLGETQYF.

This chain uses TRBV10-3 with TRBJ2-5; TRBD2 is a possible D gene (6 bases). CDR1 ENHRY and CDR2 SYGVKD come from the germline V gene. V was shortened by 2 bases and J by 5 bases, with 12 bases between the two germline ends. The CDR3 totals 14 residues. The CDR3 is CAISEPTSRETQYF. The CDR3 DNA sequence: TGTGCCATCAGTGAGCCGACTAGTAGGGAGACCCAGTACTTC.

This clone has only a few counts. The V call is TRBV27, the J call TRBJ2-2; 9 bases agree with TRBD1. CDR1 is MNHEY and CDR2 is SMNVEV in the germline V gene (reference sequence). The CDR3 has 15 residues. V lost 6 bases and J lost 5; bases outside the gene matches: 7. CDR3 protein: CASSPDRGGTGELFF. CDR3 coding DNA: TGTGCCAGCAGCCCAGACAGGGGGGGAACCGGGGAGCTGTTTTTT.

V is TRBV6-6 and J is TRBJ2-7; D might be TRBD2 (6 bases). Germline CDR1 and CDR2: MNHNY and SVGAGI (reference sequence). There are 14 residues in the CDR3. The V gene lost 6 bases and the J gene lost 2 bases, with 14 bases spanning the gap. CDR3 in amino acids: CASRPGDLAYEQYF. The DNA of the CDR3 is TGTGCCAGCAGACCGGGAGATTTAGCCTACGAGCAGTACTTC.

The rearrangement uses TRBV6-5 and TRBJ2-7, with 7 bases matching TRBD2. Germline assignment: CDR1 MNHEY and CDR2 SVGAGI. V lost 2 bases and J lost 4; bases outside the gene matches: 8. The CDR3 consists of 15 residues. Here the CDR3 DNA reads TGTGCCAGCAGTTACCTGGACACTAGCGCGTACGAGCAGTACTTC. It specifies CASSYLDTSAYEQYF.